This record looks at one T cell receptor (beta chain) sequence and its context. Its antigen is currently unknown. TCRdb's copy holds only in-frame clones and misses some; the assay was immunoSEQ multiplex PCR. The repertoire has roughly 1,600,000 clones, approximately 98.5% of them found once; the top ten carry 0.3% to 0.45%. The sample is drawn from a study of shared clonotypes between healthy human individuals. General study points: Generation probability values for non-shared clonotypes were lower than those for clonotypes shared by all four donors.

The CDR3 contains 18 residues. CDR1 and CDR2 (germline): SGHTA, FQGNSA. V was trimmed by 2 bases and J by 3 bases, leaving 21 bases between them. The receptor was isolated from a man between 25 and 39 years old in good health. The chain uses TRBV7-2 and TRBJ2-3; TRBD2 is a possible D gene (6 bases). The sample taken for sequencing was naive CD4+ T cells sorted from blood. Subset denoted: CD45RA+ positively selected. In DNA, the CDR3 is TGTGCCAGCAGCTTAAGGGTACTAGCACATAACGGTACAGATACGCAGTATTTT. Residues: CASSLRVLAHNGTDTQYF.